This T cell receptor (beta chain) is from a study of CD8 T cells in ankylosing spondylitis. Germline CDR1 reads SGHDT; CDR2 reads YYEEEE. The CDR3 extends over 13 amino acids. V shed 0 bases and J 10 bases; nucleotides not matched to a gene: 4. From the 5' RACE reads, TCRdb called clonotypes with MiXCR, one entry per CDR3 protein. The sample comprises about 64,000 distinct CDR3 sequences, 6.2% of which are singletons, and under 6% rests with the top ten. This clonotype has a handful of counts. The source of this sequence is a male donor with ankylosing spondylitis. The chain recombines TRBV5-6 with TRBJ1-2; 9 bases map to TRBD1. Specimen: synovial fluid, either unsorted or a sorted T cell fraction (not recorded which). DNA for the CDR3: TGTGCCAGCAGCTTGGGGGGACAGGGATTCTACACCTTC. It is translated as CASSLGGQGFYTF.